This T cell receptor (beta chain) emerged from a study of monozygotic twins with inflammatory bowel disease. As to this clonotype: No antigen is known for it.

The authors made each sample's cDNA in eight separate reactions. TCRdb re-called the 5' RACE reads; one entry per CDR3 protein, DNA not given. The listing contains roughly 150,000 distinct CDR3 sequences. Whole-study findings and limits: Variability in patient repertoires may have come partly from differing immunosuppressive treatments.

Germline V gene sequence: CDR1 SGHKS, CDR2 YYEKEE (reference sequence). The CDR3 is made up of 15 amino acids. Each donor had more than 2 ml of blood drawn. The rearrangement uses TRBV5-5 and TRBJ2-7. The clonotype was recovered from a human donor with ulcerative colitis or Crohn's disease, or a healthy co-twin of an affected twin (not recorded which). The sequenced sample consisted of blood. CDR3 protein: CASSLGQQGTYEQYF.